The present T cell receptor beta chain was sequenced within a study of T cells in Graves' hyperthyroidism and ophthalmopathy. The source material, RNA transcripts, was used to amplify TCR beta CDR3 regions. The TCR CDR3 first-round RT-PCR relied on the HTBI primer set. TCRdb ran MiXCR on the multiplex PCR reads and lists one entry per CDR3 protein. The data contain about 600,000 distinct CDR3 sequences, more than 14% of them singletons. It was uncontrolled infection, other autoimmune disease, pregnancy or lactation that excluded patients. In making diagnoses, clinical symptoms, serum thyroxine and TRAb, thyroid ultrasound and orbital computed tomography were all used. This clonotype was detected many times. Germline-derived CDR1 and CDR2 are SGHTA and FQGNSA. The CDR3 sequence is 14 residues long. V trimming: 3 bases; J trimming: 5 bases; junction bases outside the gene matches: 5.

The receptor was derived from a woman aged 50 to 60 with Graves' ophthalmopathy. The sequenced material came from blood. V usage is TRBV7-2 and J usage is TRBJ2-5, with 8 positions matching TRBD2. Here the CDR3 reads CASSLGLVRETQYF. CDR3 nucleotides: TGTGCCAGCAGCTTGGGACTAGTCCGGGAGACCCAGTACTTC.